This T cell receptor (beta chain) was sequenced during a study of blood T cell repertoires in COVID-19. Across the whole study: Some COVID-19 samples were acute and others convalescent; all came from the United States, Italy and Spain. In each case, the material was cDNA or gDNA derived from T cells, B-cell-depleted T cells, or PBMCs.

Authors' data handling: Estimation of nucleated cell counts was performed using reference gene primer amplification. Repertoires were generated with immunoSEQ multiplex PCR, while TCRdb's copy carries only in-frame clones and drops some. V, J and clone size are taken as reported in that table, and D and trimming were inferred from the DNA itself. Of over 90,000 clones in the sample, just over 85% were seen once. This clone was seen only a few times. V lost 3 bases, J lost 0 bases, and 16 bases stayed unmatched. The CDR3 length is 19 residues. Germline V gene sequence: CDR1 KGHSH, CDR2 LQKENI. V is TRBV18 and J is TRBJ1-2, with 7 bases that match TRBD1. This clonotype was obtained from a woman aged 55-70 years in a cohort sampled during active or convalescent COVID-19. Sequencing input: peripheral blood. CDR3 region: CASSPSTGTGAESNYGYTF. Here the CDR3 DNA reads TGTGCCAGCTCACCGAGTACGGGTACAGGGGCGGAATCTAACTATGGCTACACCTTC.